A single sample is the source of the 22 T cell receptor beta chains below, sequenced in a study of blood T cell repertoires in COVID-19. The table came from immunoSEQ multiplex PCR; TCRdb's copy has only in-frame clones and leaves some out. The sample yields about 200,000 clones, more than 80% seen once. Input material: PBMCs or T cells enriched from blood (not recorded which). All receptors come from a woman between 18 and 29 years old who had recovered from COVID-19.

CDR3 region: CASSLAGYSPLHF. CDR3 in DNA: TGTGCCAGCAGCTTGGCAGGGTATTCACCCCTCCACTTT. V is TRBV5-5 and J is TRBJ1-6; TRBD1 might be the D (5 bases). The V end lost 0 bases, the J end lost 8 bases, and 6 bases lay between the germline ends. Germline-derived CDR1 and CDR2 are SGHKS and YYEKEE (reference sequence). The CDR3 spans 13 residues.

The chain couples TRBV7-9 to TRBJ2-7, with 7 bases identical to TRBD1. CDR3 length: 13 residues. Unmatched junction bases numbered 4, after V lost 3 bases and J lost 5 bases. Germline V gene lookup returns CDR1 SEHNR and CDR2 FQNEAQ (reference sequence). In DNA, the CDR3 is TGTGCCAGCAGCTTTTGGCAGGGGGACGAGCAGTACTTC. Translating gives CASSFWQGDEQYF.

The chain recombines TRBV6-4 with TRBJ1-1; unclear D gene. The CDR3 covers 13 residues. Germline V gene data show CDR1 as MRHNA and CDR2 as SNTAGT. V was cut by 6 bases and J by 1 base, with 9 bases left in between. The CDR3 loop reads CASSIQENTEAFF. The CDR3 DNA reads as TGTGCCAGCAGCATTCAGGAGAACACTGAAGCTTTCTTT.

The chain couples TRBV6-5 to TRBJ2-7; 7 bases line up with TRBD1. Per germline, CDR1 MNHEY and CDR2 SVGAGI. There are 14 residues in the CDR3. V was clipped by 7 bases and J by 4 bases; unmatched bases: 10. The CDR3 DNA reads as TGTGCCAGCATCGGGACAGTGGGTGGATACGAGCAGTACTTC. This sequence encodes CASIGTVGGYEQYF.

The chain couples TRBV6-5 to TRBJ2-6; D is possibly TRBD1 (6 bases). CDR1 and CDR2 (germline): MNHEY, SVGAGI. This CDR3 has 15 amino acids. Trimming took off 6 bases at V and 4 bases at J, with 13 bases between the two ends. For the CDR3, the DNA is TGTGCCAGCAGATATACAGGGTCCGGGGCCAACGTCCTGACTTTC. Amino acid sequence: CASRYTGSGANVLTF.

The gene calls are TRBV3-1 (or the pseudogene TRBV3-2) and TRBJ2-3; D is perhaps TRBD2 (6 bases). Trimming removed 2 bases at V and 4 bases at J, with 22 bases between. The CDR3 runs to 18 residues. Germline values: CDR1 LGHDT, CDR2 YNNKEL (reference sequence). CDR3 coding DNA: TGTGCCAGCAGCCAACGGGGCCGGGACTTCAGGCTGGCAGATACGCAGTATTTT. As protein: CASSQRGRDFRLADTQYF.

The rearrangement links TRBV9 to TRBJ1-2, with a tentative D call TRBD1 (6 bases). The germline V gene encodes CDR1 SGDLS and CDR2 YYNGEE. The V end was cut by 3 bases, the J end by 2 bases, with 14 bases between. The CDR3 is made up of 15 amino acids. CDR3 sequence (DNA): TGTGCCAGCAGCGCCGGGACAAATGGAAACTATGGCTACACCTTC. It yields the protein CASSAGTNGNYGYTF.

The rearrangement joins TRBV21-1 to TRBJ1-6; TRBD1, the table's D call, was not compared with the DNA. TRBV21-1 is noted as a pseudogene. CDR3 length: 18 residues. Here the CDR3 DNA reads TGTGCCAGCAGCAAATCAATCAATGACAGGTTGGTTAATTCACCCCTCCACTTT. Translating it yields CASSKSINDRLVNSPLHF.

The chain's CDR3 is CSVGGLLRETQYF. CDR3 nucleotides: TGCAGCGTTGGGGGCCTCCTCCGAGAGACCCAGTACTTC. The J gene is TRBJ2-5, the V gene TRBV29-1; TRBD1 is a possible D gene (5 bases). This CDR3 contains 13 residues. Germline V gene lookup returns CDR1 SQVTM and CDR2 ANQGSEA. Deletions cut 4 bases from V and 4 bases from J, with 13 bases between.

The chain carries TRBV5-8 and TRBJ2-3; 8 bases line up with TRBD1. Trimming at V came to 3 bases and at J to 2 bases, leaving 5 bases not matched to a gene. Germline V gives CDR1 SGHTS, CDR2 YDEGEE. The CDR3 covers 15 residues. The CDR3 DNA reads as TGTGCCAGCAGCTCCCGACAGGGGTACACAGATACGCAGTATTTT. As protein: CASSSRQGYTDTQYF.

This clone was observed at least ten times. The CDR3 DNA reads as TGTGCCACCATCGATTTTGGCACAAACTCTGGGGCCAACGTCCTGACTTTC. Protein product: CATIDFGTNSGANVLTF. The rearrangement links TRBV15 to TRBJ2-6; D not certain. With 7 bases removed from V and 0 bases from J, the gap between germline ends came to 16 bases. This CDR3 region has 17 residues. The germline gives CDR1 LNHNV, CDR2 YYDKDF (reference sequence).

V and J are TRBV2 and TRBJ2-7; 9 bases agree with TRBD1. Germline assignment: CDR1 SNHLY and CDR2 FYNNEI. This CDR3 has 12 amino acids. Trimming removed 8 bases from V and 8 bases from J; junction bases left unmatched: 7. CDR3 sequence reads: CASEPGQGQQYF. CDR3 bases: TGTGCCAGCGAACCGGGACAGGGACAGCAGTACTTC.

This clone was seen just once. V is TRBV7-9 and J is TRBJ2-3; 7 bases agree with TRBD2. The CDR3 totals 17 residues. CDR1 SEHNR and CDR2 FQNEAQ come from the germline V gene (reference sequence). With 2 bases clipped from V and 4 bases from J, the junction kept 12 bases outside the gene matches. The CDR3, as DNA: TGTGCCAGCAGCTTATTATCGTCTAGCGGTGAATCAGATACGCAGTATTTT. Encoded protein: CASSLLSSSGESDTQYF. The full variable domain, rest sourced from reference TRBV7-9 and TRBJ2-3, is DTGVSQNPRHKITKRGQNVTFRCDPISEHNRLYWYRQTLGQGPEFLTYFQNEAQLEKSRLLSDRFSAERPKGSFSTLEIQRTEQGDSAMYLCASSLLSSSGESDTQYFGPGTRLTVL.

The V and J genes are TRBV12-2 and TRBJ1-2. TRBV12-2 is described as a pseudogene. This CDR3 is 17 amino acids long. Here the CDR3 DNA reads TGTGCAAGTCGCTTAGCTGTCGCTCACGGGGGGAGACTTGATTACACCTTC. Its translation: CASRLAVAHGGRLDYTF.

This clone was counted only a few times. The rearrangement uses TRBV7-9 and TRBJ1-5; D unresolved. Trimming cost V 4 bases and J 4 bases, with 5 bases left between them. The CDR3 sequence is 12 residues long. CDR1 and CDR2 from the germline V gene are SEHNR and FQNEAQ (reference sequence). This CDR3 is CASSSQNQPQHF. CDR3 DNA sequence: TGTGCCAGCAGCTCCCAGAATCAGCCCCAGCATTTT. Combining the CDR3 with reference TRBV7-9 and TRBJ1-5 gives the whole variable domain DTGVSQNPRHKITKRGQNVTFRCDPISEHNRLYWYRQTLGQGPEFLTYFQNEAQLEKSRLLSDRFSAERPKGSFSTLEIQRTEQGDSAMYLCASSSQNQPQHFGDGTRLSIL.

Only one count was recorded for this clone. The J gene is TRBJ1-2, the V gene TRBV6-1; D is uncertain. This CDR3 is built from 13 residues. Germline V CDR1 and CDR2: MNHNS, SASEGT. V dropped 6 bases and J dropped 5 bases, with 13 bases sitting between them. CDR3: CASRPTGVYGYTF. The CDR3 DNA sequence: TGTGCCAGCAGGCCCACGGGAGTATATGGCTACACCTTC.

The rearrangement links TRBV5-1 to TRBJ2-1; D is possibly TRBD2 (6 bases). Looked up from germline, CDR1 is SGHRS and CDR2 is YFSETQ. The V end was cut by 0 bases, the J end by 0 bases, with 10 bases between. This CDR3 region has 16 residues. For the CDR3, the DNA is TGCGCCAGCAGCTTGGAGGGTAGCGGCTCCTACAATGAGCAGTTCTTC. This sequence encodes CASSLEGSGSYNEQFF.

The V gene is TRBV3-1 (or the pseudogene TRBV3-2), the J gene TRBJ2-5, with D hard to call. The CDR3 contains 17 residues. Germline assignment: CDR1 LGHDT and CDR2 YNNKEL (reference sequence). Trimming removed 1 base from V and 5 bases from J, with 20 bases in between. CDR3 nucleotide sequence: TGTGCCAGCAGCCAAGGAAAGAGCTCATCTACCCGGGAGACCCAGTACTTC. Translation gives CASSQGKSSSTRETQYF.

This clone was seen just once. The chain carries TRBV9 and TRBJ2-5; no definite D call. V was pared by 4 bases and J by 5 bases, with 12 bases between. Germline V CDR1 and CDR2: SGDLS, YYNGEE. The CDR3 contains 13 residues. The CDR3 coding sequence is TGTGCCAGCAGCCAGACCCAGGCGGAGACCCAGTACTTC. Its protein product is CASSQTQAETQYF.

The chain is built from TRBV21-1 and TRBJ1-2; the table's D call, TRBD1, has no DNA check behind it. TRBV21-1 is a known pseudogene. The CDR3 totals 14 residues. In nucleotides, the CDR3 is TGTGCCAGCAGCAATTCGACAGAGCCCTATGGCTACACCTTC. Translated: CASSNSTEPYGYTF.

The chain uses TRBV9 and TRBJ2-3, with 12 bases that match TRBD2. With 7 bases clipped from V and 5 bases from J, the junction kept 14 bases outside the gene matches. The CDR3 totals 17 residues. Germline V gives CDR1 SGDLS, CDR2 YYNGEE. Here the CDR3 DNA reads TGTGCCAGCCACCCGTTTCTGCCTAGCGGGGGGGAAGATACGCAGTATTTT. Amino acid sequence: CASHPFLPSGGEDTQYF.

This chain joins TRBV13 and TRBJ2-5; 8 nucleotides agree with TRBD2. The CDR3 runs to 18 residues. Trimming removed 0 bases from V and 2 bases from J; junction bases left unmatched: 11. From germline, CDR1 is PRHDT and CDR2 FYEKMQ (reference sequence). CDR3 in amino acids: CASSLGAGGPSGQETQYF. DNA for the CDR3: TGTGCCAGCAGCTTAGGTGCGGGGGGCCCTAGCGGTCAAGAGACCCAGTACTTC.